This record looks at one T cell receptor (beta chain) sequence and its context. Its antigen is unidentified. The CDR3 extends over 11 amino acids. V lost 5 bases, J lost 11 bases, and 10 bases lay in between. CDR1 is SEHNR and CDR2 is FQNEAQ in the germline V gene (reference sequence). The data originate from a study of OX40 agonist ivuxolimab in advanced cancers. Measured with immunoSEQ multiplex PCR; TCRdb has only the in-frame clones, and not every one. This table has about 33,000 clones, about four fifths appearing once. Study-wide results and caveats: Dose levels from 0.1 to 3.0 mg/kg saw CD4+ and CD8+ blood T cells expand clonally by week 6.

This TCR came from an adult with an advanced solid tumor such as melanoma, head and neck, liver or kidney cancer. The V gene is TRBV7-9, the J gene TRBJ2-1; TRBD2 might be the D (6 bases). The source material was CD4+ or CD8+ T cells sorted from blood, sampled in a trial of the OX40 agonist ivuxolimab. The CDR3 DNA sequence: TGTGCCAGCAGCGGAGGGCCCCAGCAGTTCTTC. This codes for CASSGGPQQFF.